This TCR beta chain derives from a study of long-term antiretroviral therapy in people with HIV (dated by TCRdb to the early 2020s). A note on the overall study: The earliest samples were collected approximately a decade before the 2015 WHO recommendation for immediate ART, a period when ART was typically delayed until CD4 counts fell. The cohort contributed over 150 cryopreserved PBMC samples from around 30 adults with confirmed HIV infection, collected serially over a mean of about six years (range 1-12). Whether ART initiation and durable HIV suppression were associated with changes in peripheral blood TRB repertoire composition and diversity was tested in a retrospective serial study. No cross-contamination during QIAcube processing turned up in test extractions that ran a monoclonal T-cell line alongside about 30 polyclonal samples. Among the 30 to 35 participants with HIV, ten to twelve were female.

The paper's findings and limits, for the study overall: Narrower CDR3 length ranges were observed in HIV repertoires than in controls, and an antigen-experienced repertoire with only a slight naive shift after ART was suggested by the network structure. Because pre-ART samples had limited cell numbers, unsorted PBMC were profiled rather than sorted CD4+ and CD8+ T cells. A significant increase in TRB diversity was found to be associated with ART initiation, although TRB diversity was observed to remain significantly below that of transplant donor controls even after long-term ART. No data were available on ART adherence, viral resistance or therapy changes, limiting inferences about post-ART repertoire changes. The samples were dated from about 2003 to 2018, and the ART regimens that were used may be less effective than current ART regimens. The repertoire was dominated across all time points by expanded TRB clones identified before ART initiation, although this dominance was seen to fluctuate and to decrease in many PLHIV after ART. Owing to limited PBMC availability, only the TCR beta chain was sequenced, without alpha chain pairing.

The immunoSEQ hsTCRB v3.0 assay was used at survey level resolution to sequence the TRB variable region. TRB sequencing targeted a depth of about 40,000-55,000 T-cell genomes per sample. TRB libraries were pooled and sequenced on an Illumina MiSeq using a v3 150-cycle kit. Regarding the original processing steps: Repertoire analysis ran in R within a reproducible Nextflow workflow covering QC, data transformation and analysis. Custom analyses were implemented in LymphoSeq2, an R package for AIRR-Seq data exploration. After excluding a few samples that yielded fewer than 5000 total TRB sequences, 150 to 200 HIV repertoires remained for analysis. Among the roughly 200 retained HIV repertoires, some 59 were collected before ART initiation and 120 to 130 after ART initiation. Repertoires were downsampled to 5000 TRB nucleotide sequences, with summary statistics averaged over 100 downsampling iterations. TRB sequences were retained for analysis only if CDR3 regions of at least seven amino acids were present. A Shannon entropy-derived clonality score and the Gini coefficient were used to measure diversity. In the repertoire networks, any two of the top 5000 CDR3 amino acid sequences were linked whenever the two sequences differed by an edit distance of one. GLIPH2 predicted antigen specificity groups and MHC restriction for TRB CDR3 amino acid sequences. To flag known CMV, EBV, HIV or tissue antigen associations, CDR3 amino acid sequences were matched against VDJdb and McPAS-TCR. Pre-ART, post-ART and control groups were compared with Wilcoxon signed-rank tests and Holm-Bonferroni correction. In TCRdb, the immuneACCESS table is reduced to in-frame sequences with V and J assigned. These tables do not hold every clone; where another copy was compared, an unresolved V gene accounts for under half, and the others remain unexplained. The DNA was the basis for D and trimming; V, J and clone size are from that table. Recorded for this sample are tens of thousands of clones; 65% to 80% of them occurred a single time. The top ten hold around 5% of the sample.

To be included, a participant needed at least one PBMC sample from before ART initiation plus at least two post-ART samples. All participants with HIV were treated in the United States of America. Cryopreserved samples of about 1-10 million PBMC were thawed and washed before DNA extraction. At the time of the earliest PBMC sample, participants with HIV were aged between about 20 and 54 years. Each participant contributed PBMC samples from 1-4 timepoints before ART initiation and 2-8 timepoints after ART initiation, with a median of 7 samples. For every participant, serial HIV viral load, CD4+ T-cell count, ART history and demographic data were obtained. A Qiagen kit on a QIAcube was used to extract genomic DNA from unsorted PBMC, with samples processed in batches of 12. Deletion took 3 bases off V and 6 bases off J, with a span of 11 bases between the germline ends. The CDR1 and CDR2 encoded by the germline V gene (reference sequence) are MNHEY and SMNVEV. CDR3 length: 13 amino acids, cysteine to phenylalanine. The DNA shown is the 39-base CDR3, in frame from base 1.

About this clone itself: This receptor's antigen is unknown. Base qualities were left out, and no much larger clone turns up one base away.

This TCR came from a woman aged 40 to 49 with HIV. Source: unsorted PBMCs, taken 0.5 years after starting antiretroviral therapy. The chain was built from TRBV27 and TRBJ1-1, and TRBD1 may be the D gene, going by 5 matching bases. The CDR3 protein sequence reads: CASSLVRGAEAFF. The DNA sequence follows: TGTGCCAGCAGTTTGGTCCGGGGGGCTGAAGCTTTCTTT.